This TCR beta chain was observed in a study of blood T cell repertoires in COVID-19. Turning to the study itself: COVID-19 samples, acute and convalescent, were from the United States, Italy and Spain. The analysed material was cDNA or gDNA that came from T cells, B-cell-depleted T cells, or PBMCs.

Per the original data handling: Nucleated cell counts were estimated from reference gene primer amplification. TCRdb's table, derived via immunoSEQ multiplex PCR, lists solely in-frame clones and lacks some. V and J calls and clone size are copied from that table; D and trimming were computed from the DNA. The sample carries under 130,000 clones, roughly 71% recorded once. CDR3 length equals 13 residues. Between the trimmed V and J ends, which lost 2 bases and 4 bases, there was a span of 8 bases. The clonotype was recovered from an elderly man with acute or convalescent COVID-19. The chain recombines TRBV12-3 or TRBV12-4 with TRBJ1-2; D possibly corresponds to TRBD1 (6 bases). Sample: peripheral blood. CDR3 coding DNA: TGTGCCAGCAGTTTAAGGGGGGGCTATGGCTACACCTTC. This codes for CASSLRGGYGYTF.